Here is one TCR beta chain with its context. Its antigen is currently unknown. This record belongs to a study of human T cells and chemical hapten exposure. General study points: Expanded TCRs formed significantly more large CDR3 similarity clusters than controls.

This sample's time point: patch test 1, 2 weeks after DPC sensitization. Treatment denoted: therapeutic diphenylcyclopropenone sensitization with weekly scalp DPC. The template was total RNA from unfractionated whole blood. What the library attached to individual cDNA molecules were unique molecular identifiers. TCRdb re-analysed the RACE reads in MiXCR, keeping a single row per CDR3 protein. The table records 35,000 or so distinct CDR3 sequences, more than 6% of them present only once. Losses at the gene ends were 1 base for V and 4 bases for J; bases not matched to a gene: 7. The CDR3 totals 16 residues. Germline-derived CDR1 and CDR2 are SGHTA and FQGNSA.

This receptor was taken from a woman in her twenties or thirties with alopecia areata. Some clones in this sample may be carry-over from other donors' samples. V is TRBV7-2 and J is TRBJ2-3; 8 positions agree with TRBD2. Sequenced here: whole blood, sampled in connection with sensitization to the hapten diphenylcyclopropenone (DPC). CDR3 amino acids: CASSLVVAGGPDTQYF. The CDR3 DNA sequence: TGTGCCAGCAGCTTAGTGGTTGCGGGGGGCCCAGATACGCAGTATTTT.